Listed below are T cell receptor beta chains from one sample, sequenced in a study of cytomegalovirus exposure and HLA in healthy donors. Measured with immunoSEQ multiplex PCR; TCRdb has only the in-frame clones, and not every one. The sample includes some 180,000 clones, about 79% of them seen just once. Material for sequencing was PBMCs. The receptors shown here come from a man in his late teens or twenties in good health and CMV-seronegative. The CDR3 runs from the conserved cysteine through the conserved F or W. Fields, in order: clone size, J gene, D gene, V gene, CDR3 DNA, CDR3 protein. The D gene is left open where the match is weak. Some rows have no size entry. The others give once, few or many, or a class for an expanded clone.

size: few; J: TRBJ1-1; D: TRBD1; V: TRBV5-1; DNA: TGCGCCAGCAGCTTGGATCCGACAGGGGTAATGCGAACTGAAGCTTTCTTT; CDR3: CASSLDPTGVMRTEAFF
size: NA; J: TRBJ2-5; D: TRBD2; V: TRBV5-6; DNA: TGTGCCAGCAGCTTTAGCGGGGGGATCCAAGAGACCCAGTACTTC; CDR3: CASSFSGGIQETQYF
size: NA; J: TRBJ1-2; D: TRBD1; V: TRBV6-5; DNA: TGTGCCAGCAGTTTATCCGGGACAGGGGGGAACGGCTACACCTTC; CDR3: CASSLSGTGGNGYTF
size: NA; J: TRBJ2-6; D: NA; V: TRBV23-1; DNA: TGCGCCAGCAGTCAAAACTATTCTCACCCCGTTCGCCCTGGGGCCAACGTCCTGACTTTC; CDR3: CASSQNYSHPVRPGANVLTF
size: NA; J: TRBJ2-1; D: TRBD2; V: TRBV5-8; DNA: TGTGCCAGCAGCTTGAATAGCGGGGGCGTTAATGAGCAGTTCTTC; CDR3: CASSLNSGGVNEQFF
size: NA; J: TRBJ1-5; D: TRBD1; V: TRBV7-8; DNA: TGTGCCAGCAGCACCAGGACAGGGGGAGACGGTCAGCCCCAGCATTTT; CDR3: CASSTRTGGDGQPQHF
size: NA; J: TRBJ2-6; D: TRBD2; V: TRBV7-9; DNA: TGTGCCAGCAGCTTCGGGGGGAAGTCCGGGGCCAACGTCCTGACTTTC; CDR3: CASSFGGKSGANVLTF
size: NA; J: TRBJ1-1; D: NA; V: TRBV7-9; DNA: TGTGCCAGCAGCTTCTCCGTAATCAGGGCGGTGAATTTTAGGACTGAAGCTTTCTTT; CDR3: CASSFSVIRAVNFRTEAFF
size: once; J: TRBJ1-4; D: NA; V: TRBV5-1; DNA: TGCGCCAGCAGCCGCCACAGGGCGGATAATGAAAAACTGTTTTTT; CDR3: CASSRHRADNEKLFF
size: NA; J: TRBJ1-5; D: TRBD1; V: TRBV4-2; DNA: TGTGCCAGCAGCCAAGAGGGACAGGGCCATCAGCCCCAGCATTTT; CDR3: CASSQEGQGHQPQHF
size: NA; J: TRBJ2-3; D: NA; V: TRBV6-4; DNA: TGTGCCAGCAGTGTCCTAGTCGGTGGCACAGATACGCAGTATTTT; CDR3: CASSVLVGGTDTQYF
size: once; J: TRBJ2-3; D: NA; V: TRBV5-6; DNA: TGTGCCAGCAGCTTGGGCAGGGCTACAGATACGCAGTATTTT; CDR3: CASSLGRATDTQYF
size: once; J: TRBJ2-7; D: TRBD1; V: TRBV6-5; DNA: TGTGCCAGCAGTCAAGACAGGGGGCGCGAGCAGTACTTC; CDR3: CASSQDRGREQYF
size: NA; J: TRBJ2-7; D: TRBD2; V: TRBV9; DNA: TGTGCCAGCAGCGTAGGGCGGGGGGCGACCTACGAGCAGTACTTC; CDR3: CASSVGRGATYEQYF
size: NA; J: TRBJ1-4; D: TRBD1; V: TRBV9; DNA: TGTGCCAGCAGCGGAGCACAGGGGTTTAATGAAAAACTGTTTTTT; CDR3: CASSGAQGFNEKLFF
size: NA; J: TRBJ2-4; D: NA; V: TRBV5-6; DNA: TGTGCCAGCAGCCCCTCGCAGGGCTTGGCAGCCAAAAACATTCAGTACTTC; CDR3: CASSPSQGLAAKNIQYF
size: NA; J: TRBJ1-1; D: NA; V: TRBV28; DNA: TGTGCCAGCAGTAGGCTAGTCCCCACTGAAGCTTTCTTT; CDR3: CASSRLVPTEAFF
size: NA; J: TRBJ2-3; D: TRBD1; V: TRBV10-2; DNA: TGCGCCAGCACCGGACAGGCGGTTAGCACAGATACGCAGTATTTT; CDR3: CASTGQAVSTDTQYF
size: NA; J: TRBJ2-3; D: NA; V: TRBV10-3; DNA: TGTGCCATCAGTGACGGGGGTAACACAGATACGCAGTATTTT; CDR3: CAISDGGNTDTQYF
size: NA; J: TRBJ2-7; D: TRBD2; V: TRBV15; DNA: TGTGCCACCAGCAGAGGGCGGGGGGGCCACGAGCAGTACTTC; CDR3: CATSRGRGGHEQYF
size: NA; J: TRBJ2-3; D: NA; V: TRBV6-6; DNA: TGTGCCGTGTCTCGAGCGGGTACGCAGTATTTT; CDR3: CAVSRAGTQYF
size: NA; J: TRBJ2-5; D: TRBD2; V: TRBV18; DNA: TGTGCCAGCTCACCACTAGGTCTAGCGGCGACGGTCCAAGAGACCCAGTACTTC; CDR3: CASSPLGLAATVQETQYF
size: NA; J: TRBJ2-7; D: NA; V: TRBV20-1; DNA: TGCAGTGCTGACAGGCCTGATGAGCAGTACTTC; CDR3: CSADRPDEQYF
size: NA; J: TRBJ1-2; D: NA; V: TRBV6-5; DNA: TGTGCCAGCAGTTACACTGACAGAAGCTATGGCTACACCTTC; CDR3: CASSYTDRSYGYTF
size: few; J: TRBJ2-5; D: NA; V: TRBV19; DNA: TGTGCCAGTAGCCCGGGACAAACTTTGGGGGAGACCCAGTACTTC; CDR3: CASSPGQTLGETQYF
size: NA; J: TRBJ2-5; D: NA; V: TRBV6-1; DNA: TGTGCCAGCAATAACAGGGCTTCCTTAGAGCAGTACTTC; CDR3: CASNNRASLEQYF
size: NA; J: TRBJ2-3; D: TRBD2; V: TRBV9; DNA: TGTGCCAGCAGCGTACGTTCCCTAGCGGTCACAGATACGCAGTATTTT; CDR3: CASSVRSLAVTDTQYF
size: NA; J: TRBJ1-2; D: TRBD1; V: TRBV27; DNA: TGTGCCAGCCGAACCGGGACAGATCTCTATGGCTACACCTTC; CDR3: CASRTGTDLYGYTF
size: NA; J: TRBJ2-3; D: TRBD2; V: TRBV5-1; DNA: TGCGCCAGCATGATCGCTAGCGGGAGGGCCTGGGATACGCAGTATTTT; CDR3: CASMIASGRAWDTQYF
size: NA; J: TRBJ2-2; D: NA; V: TRBV4-2; DNA: TGTGCCAGCACCTCAGGGGTCCGAGGGCGGACGAACACCGGGGAGCTGTTTTTT; CDR3: CASTSGVRGRTNTGELFF
size: NA; J: TRBJ2-1; D: TRBD2; V: TRBV5-1; DNA: TGCGCCAGCAGCCCGGGGACTAGCGGCAATGAGCAGTTCTTC; CDR3: CASSPGTSGNEQFF